The T cell receptor (beta chain) under discussion was sequenced for a study of T cell repertoires in cytomegalovirus infection. Across the study: TCR beta signatures that were public indicated CMV infection and matching HLA type.

This clonotype was seen more than once but under ten times. The antigen remains undetermined. From the reads, TCRdb called clonotypes with MiXCR, one entry per CDR3 protein. The repertoire holds approximately 280,000 distinct CDR3 sequences, with roughly a fifth as singletons. Trimming cost V 2 bases and J 1 base, with 15 bases left between them. There are 17 residues in the CDR3. Germline assignment: CDR1 SGHTA and CDR2 FQGTGA. The gene calls are TRBV7-3 and TRBJ2-1; possibly TRBD1 for D (6 bases). The sequence derives from a human donor in good health (CMV status not recorded). Some clones in this sample may be carry-over from other donors' samples. The sample here was cultured PBMCs, taken from culture after CMV antigen stimulation. CDR3 region: CASSLENTGMSYNEQFF. The CDR3, as DNA: TGTGCCAGCAGCTTAGAGAACACAGGGATGTCCTACAATGAGCAGTTCTTC.